These T cell receptor beta chains were read from a single sample in a study of OX40 agonist ivuxolimab in advanced cancers. Libraries were prepared by immunoSEQ multiplex PCR; TCRdb keeps only in-frame clonotypes and omits some of them. The profile shows fewer than 85,000 clones, 75% to 90% of them singletons. The sample was CD4+ or CD8+ T cells sorted from blood, taken in a trial of the OX40 agonist ivuxolimab. All receptors derive from an adult with an advanced solid tumor such as melanoma, head and neck, liver or kidney cancer. The CDR3 runs from the conserved cysteine through the conserved F or W. A D gene is named only where the DNA matches it firmly. Rows give clone size only sometimes, using once, few, many, or a class for an expanded clone.

TRBJ2-5 TRBD2 TRBV4-3 NA TGCGCCAGCAGCCAAGATTGGGCTAGCGGAGGTTACCAAGAGACCCAGTACTTC CASSQDWASGGYQETQYF
TRBJ2-7 NA TRBV5-4 NA TGTGCCAGCAGCTCGACAGTTACCTACGAGCAGTACTTC CASSSTVTYEQYF
TRBJ1-4 TRBD1 TRBV25-1 NA TGTGCCAGCAGTGACAGGGGGCCGGGCGGCGCTAATGAAAAACTGTTTTTT CASSDRGPGGANEKLFF
TRBJ1-1 TRBD1 TRBV30 once TGTGCCTGGGCCGAGGACAGGGCCACTGAAGCTTTCTTT CAWAEDRATEAFF
TRBJ2-1 NA TRBV7-2 NA TGTGCCAGCAGCTCCAACAGATTGGATGAGCAGTTCTTC CASSSNRLDEQFF
TRBJ2-3 TRBD1 TRBV19 NA TGTGCCAGTAGGTCGGGGACAGGGAGCAGCACAGATACGCAGTATTTT CASRSGTGSSTDTQYF
TRBJ1-4 NA TRBV14 NA TGTGCCAGCAGCCAAGCTTATGAAAAACTGTTTTTT CASSQAYEKLFF
TRBJ2-7 NA TRBV7-8 NA TGTGCCAGCAGAGGGGGAGGGGGGCGTCCGGGCGAGCAGTACTTC CASRGGGGRPGEQYF
TRBJ2-1 NA TRBV7-2 NA TGTGCCAGCAGCGACCCCCCCAGTTCCTCCTACAATGAGCAGTTCTTC CASSDPPSSSYNEQFF
TRBJ1-1 NA TRBV11-3 NA TGTGCCAGCAGCTTAGTGGCTGGGGGGCCGGAAACTGAAGCTTTCTTT CASSLVAGGPETEAFF
TRBJ1-2 NA TRBV14 NA TGTGCCAGCAGCCAAGACCGGACTTTTGGCATGTGGTATGGCTACACCTTC CASSQDRTFGMWYGYTF
TRBJ1-2 NA TRBV27 NA TGTGCCAGCGTCCGGGGGGGGAACAACTATGGCTACACCTTC CASVRGGNNYGYTF
TRBJ1-4 TRBD1 TRBV28 once TGTGCCAGCAGTTTAGGAGGACAGGGGAAGGAAAAACTGTTTTTT CASSLGGQGKEKLFF
TRBJ1-2 TRBD1 TRBV7-2 NA TGTGCCAGCAGCTTATTTGGACAGGGGGCGAGCTATGGCTACACCTTC CASSLFGQGASYGYTF
TRBJ1-1 NA TRBV30 NA TGTGCCTGGAGTAGTGGACTTCCACCCACTGAAGCTTTCTTT CAWSSGLPPTEAFF
TRBJ1-5 NA TRBV7-8 NA TGTGCTAGCAGCCCCGACATCGATCAGCCCCAGCATTTT CASSPDIDQPQHF
TRBJ1-2 NA TRBV7-8 NA TGTGCCAGCAGCTTGTGGGGTTACGGTGCCCGCTATGGCTACACCTTC CASSLWGYGARYGYTF
TRBJ2-2 NA TRBV9 NA TGTGCCAGCAGCGTACACCCGAGTACCGGGGAGCTGTTTTTT CASSVHPSTGELFF
TRBJ1-1 NA TRBV6-6 once TGTGCCAGCAGTTACGTAAAGGGGGCTGAAGCTTTCTTT CASSYVKGAEAFF
TRBJ2-1 NA TRBV7-8 NA TGTGCCAGCAGCTTTCGAACCCCGGGACTCGGCTCCTACAATGAGCAGTTCTTC CASSFRTPGLGSYNEQFF
TRBJ1-5 NA TRBV5-1 NA TGCGCCAGCAGCCCGGGCGGCGTTAGCAATCAGCCCCAGCATTTT CASSPGGVSNQPQHF
TRBJ2-1 NA TRBV10-1 NA TGCGCCAGCAAGGACGGAGCCAACGTCGCCTACAATGAGCAGTTCTTC CASKDGANVAYNEQFF
TRBJ2-5 NA TRBV7-3 once TGTGCCAGCAGCTACAGGGAAGGGGAGACCCAGTACTTC CASSYREGETQYF
TRBJ1-1 NA TRBV7-2 NA TGTGCCAGCAGCCCGGACCGCCTTGAAGCTTTCTTT CASSPDRLEAFF